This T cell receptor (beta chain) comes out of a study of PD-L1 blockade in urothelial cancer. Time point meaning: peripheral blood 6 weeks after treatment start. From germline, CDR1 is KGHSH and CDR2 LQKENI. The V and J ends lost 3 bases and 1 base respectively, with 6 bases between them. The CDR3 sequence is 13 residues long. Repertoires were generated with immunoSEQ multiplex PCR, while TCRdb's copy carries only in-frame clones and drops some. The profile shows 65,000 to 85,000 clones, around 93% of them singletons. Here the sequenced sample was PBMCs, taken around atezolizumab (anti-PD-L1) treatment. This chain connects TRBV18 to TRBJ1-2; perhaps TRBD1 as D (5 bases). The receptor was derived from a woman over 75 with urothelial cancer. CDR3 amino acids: CASSPDSNYGYTF. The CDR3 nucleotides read TGTGCCAGCTCACCTGACAGTAACTATGGCTACACCTTC.